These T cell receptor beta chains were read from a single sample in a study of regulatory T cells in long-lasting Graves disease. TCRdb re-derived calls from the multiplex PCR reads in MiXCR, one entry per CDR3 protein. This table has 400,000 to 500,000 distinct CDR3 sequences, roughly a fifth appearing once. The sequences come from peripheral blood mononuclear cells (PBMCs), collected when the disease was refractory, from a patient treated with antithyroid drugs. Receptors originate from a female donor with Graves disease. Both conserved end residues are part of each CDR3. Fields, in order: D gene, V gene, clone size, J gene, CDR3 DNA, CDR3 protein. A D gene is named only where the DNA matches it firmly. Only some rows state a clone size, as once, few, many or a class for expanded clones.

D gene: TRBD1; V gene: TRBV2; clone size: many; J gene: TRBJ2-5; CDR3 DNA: TGTGCCAGCAGCCGAGGGACAGGGTCAGGGGAGACCCAGTACTTC; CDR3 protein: CASSRGTGSGETQYF
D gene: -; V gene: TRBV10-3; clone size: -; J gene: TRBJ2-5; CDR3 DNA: TGTGCCATCAGTGTGCAGGTCGGAGAAGAGACCCAGTACTTC; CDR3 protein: CAISVQVGEETQYF
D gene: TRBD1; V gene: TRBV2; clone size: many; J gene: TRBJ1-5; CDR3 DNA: TGTGCCAGCAGTCGGACAGGCAAGATGAATCAGCCCCAGCATTTT; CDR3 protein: CASSRTGKMNQPQHF
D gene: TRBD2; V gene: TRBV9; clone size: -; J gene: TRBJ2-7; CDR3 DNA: TGTGCCAGCAGCGTTGGGACTAGCGGGAGGCCCGGGGAATACGAGCAGTACTTC; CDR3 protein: CASSVGTSGRPGEYEQYF
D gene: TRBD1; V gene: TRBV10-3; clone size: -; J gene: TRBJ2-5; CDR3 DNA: TGTGCCATCAGTAGGCAGGGGGAAGAGACCCAGTACTTC; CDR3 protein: CAISRQGEETQYF
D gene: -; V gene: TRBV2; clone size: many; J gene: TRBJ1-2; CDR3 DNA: TGTGCCAGCCAGTACAGGCGCTCTAACTATGGCTACACCTTC; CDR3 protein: CASQYRRSNYGYTF
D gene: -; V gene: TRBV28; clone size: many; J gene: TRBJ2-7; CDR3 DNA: TGTGCCAGCAGTTTGACATTTTCCTACGAGCAGTACTTC; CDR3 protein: CASSLTFSYEQYF
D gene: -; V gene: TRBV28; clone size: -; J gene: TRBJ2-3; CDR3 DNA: TGTGCCAGCAACGTAGACTACACAGATACGCAGTATTTT; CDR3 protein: CASNVDYTDTQYF
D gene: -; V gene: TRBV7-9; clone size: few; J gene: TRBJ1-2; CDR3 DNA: TGTGCCAGCAGCACCTCGACGGAAGCTAACTATGGCTACACCTTC; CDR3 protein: CASSTSTEANYGYTF
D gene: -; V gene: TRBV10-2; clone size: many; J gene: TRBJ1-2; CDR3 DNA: TGCGCCAGCAGTGTCACGGACGGGTCTAACTATGGCTACACCTTC; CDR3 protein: CASSVTDGSNYGYTF
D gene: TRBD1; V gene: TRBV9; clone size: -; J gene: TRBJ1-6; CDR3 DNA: TGTGCCAGCAGCGTAGTTCCCTTCGGGACAGGAGTTAATTCACCCCTCCACTTT; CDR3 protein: CASSVVPFGTGVNSPLHF
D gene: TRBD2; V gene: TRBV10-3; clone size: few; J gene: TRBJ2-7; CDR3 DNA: TGTGCCATCAGTGAAGCTAGCGGGAGCTACGAGCAGTACTTC; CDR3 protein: CAISEASGSYEQYF
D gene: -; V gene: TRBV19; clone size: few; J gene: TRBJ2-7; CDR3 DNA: TGTGCCAGTAGAACCCCCGGGGCCTACGAGCAGTACTTC; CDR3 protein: CASRTPGAYEQYF
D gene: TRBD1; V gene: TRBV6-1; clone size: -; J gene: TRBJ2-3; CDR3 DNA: TGTGCCAGCAGACCGGGACAGGGGGCATCAGATACGCAGTATTTT; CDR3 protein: CASRPGQGASDTQYF
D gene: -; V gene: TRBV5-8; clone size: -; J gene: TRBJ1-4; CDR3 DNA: TGTGCCAGCAGCTTGGATGTCGGCAGGGCGGGTGAAAAACTGTTTTTT; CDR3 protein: CASSLDVGRAGEKLFF
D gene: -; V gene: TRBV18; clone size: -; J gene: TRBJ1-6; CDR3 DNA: TGTGCCAGCTCACCAGGGACACCCGATAATTCACCCCTCCACTTT; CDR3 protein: CASSPGTPDNSPLHF
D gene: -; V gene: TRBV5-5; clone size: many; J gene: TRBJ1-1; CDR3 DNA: TGTGCCAGCAGCTTGGAAACGGGGGGTACTGAAGCTTTCTTT; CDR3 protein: CASSLETGGTEAFF
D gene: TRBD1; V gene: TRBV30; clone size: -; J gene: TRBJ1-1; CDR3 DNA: TGTGCCTGGAGCCGACAGGGTTTGGCGGACACTGAAGCTTTCTTT; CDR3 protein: CAWSRQGLADTEAFF
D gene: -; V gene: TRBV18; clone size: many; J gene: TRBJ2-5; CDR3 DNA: TGTGCCAGCTCACCCGAGATCCAAGAGACCCAGTACTTC; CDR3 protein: CASSPEIQETQYF
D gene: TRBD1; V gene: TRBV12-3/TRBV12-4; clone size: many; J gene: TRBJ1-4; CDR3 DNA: TGTGCCAGCAGCCTCGACAGGGGGGCGTACGAAAAACTGTTTTTT; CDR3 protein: CASSLDRGAYEKLFF
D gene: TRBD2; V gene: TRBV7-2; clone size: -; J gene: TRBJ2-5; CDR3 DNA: TGTGCCAGCGGACTCCAAGCGGGAGAAGAGACCCAGTACTTC; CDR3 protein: CASGLQAGEETQYF
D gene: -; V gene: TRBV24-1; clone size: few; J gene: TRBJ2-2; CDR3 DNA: TGTGCCACCAGTGATTTGCATGGGAACACCGGGGAGCTGTTTTTT; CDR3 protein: CATSDLHGNTGELFF
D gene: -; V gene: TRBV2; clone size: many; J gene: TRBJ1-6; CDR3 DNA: TGTGCCATACGGGACCGGGGTTCACCCCTCCACTTT; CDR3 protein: CAIRDRGSPLHF
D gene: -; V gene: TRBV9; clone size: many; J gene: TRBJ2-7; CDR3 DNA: TGTGCCAGCAGCGTAGAGGGACTGTCGTACGAGCAGTACTTC; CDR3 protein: CASSVEGLSYEQYF
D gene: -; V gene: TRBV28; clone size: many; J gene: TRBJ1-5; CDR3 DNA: TGTGCCAGCAGTTTGTTGGGGCGCAATCAGCCCCAGCATTTT; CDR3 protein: CASSLLGRNQPQHF
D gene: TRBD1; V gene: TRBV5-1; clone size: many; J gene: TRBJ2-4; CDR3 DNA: TGCGCCAGCAGCTTAACCGGGACAGGTGCAGCCAAAAACATTCAGTACTTC; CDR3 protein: CASSLTGTGAAKNIQYF
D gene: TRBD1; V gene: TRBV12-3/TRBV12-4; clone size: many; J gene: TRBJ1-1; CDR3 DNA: TGTGCCAGCAGTAGACAGGGGGACGACACTGAAGCTTTCTTT; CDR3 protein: CASSRQGDDTEAFF
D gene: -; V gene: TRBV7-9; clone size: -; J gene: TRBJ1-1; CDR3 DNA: TGTGCCAGCAGCCCCGGACAGTTGATTATGGGCACTGAAGCTTTCTTT; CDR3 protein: CASSPGQLIMGTEAFF
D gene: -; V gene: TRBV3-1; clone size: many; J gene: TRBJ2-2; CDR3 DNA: TGTGCCAGCAGCCATGATTACACCGGGGAGCTGTTTTTT; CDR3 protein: CASSHDYTGELFF
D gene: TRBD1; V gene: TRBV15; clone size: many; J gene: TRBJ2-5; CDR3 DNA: TGTGCCACCAGCAGAGATCGGTCGGGACAGATGGCGGCCCAGTACTTC; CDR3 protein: CATSRDRSGQMAAQYF
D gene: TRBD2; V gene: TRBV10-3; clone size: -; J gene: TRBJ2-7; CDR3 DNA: TGTGCCGCGAAGGGACTAGCGGGAGCCGAGCAGTACTTC; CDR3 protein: CAAKGLAGAEQYF
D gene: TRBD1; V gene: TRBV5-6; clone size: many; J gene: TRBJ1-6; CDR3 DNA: TGTGCCAGCAGCTGGGACAGGACTCTTAATTCACCCCTCCACTTT; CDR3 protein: CASSWDRTLNSPLHF
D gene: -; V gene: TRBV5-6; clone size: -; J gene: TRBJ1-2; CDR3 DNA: TGTGCCAGCACTCAATACCGCGCAGCCTCGGGCTACACCTTC; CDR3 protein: CASTQYRAASGYTF
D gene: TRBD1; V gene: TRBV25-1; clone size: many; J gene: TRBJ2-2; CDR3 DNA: TGTGCCAGCAGCACCCCAGAGAGGACAGGGGCCACCGGGGAGCTGTTTTTT; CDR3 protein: CASSTPERTGATGELFF
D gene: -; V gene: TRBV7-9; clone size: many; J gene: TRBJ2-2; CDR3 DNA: TGTGCCAGCAGCTTAGCCATGGGTGGGGAGCTGTTTTTT; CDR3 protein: CASSLAMGGELFF
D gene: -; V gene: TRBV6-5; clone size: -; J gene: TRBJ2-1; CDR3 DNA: TGTGCCAGCAGTTTACGCGACCGGCGAGATGAGCAGTTCTTC; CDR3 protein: CASSLRDRRDEQFF
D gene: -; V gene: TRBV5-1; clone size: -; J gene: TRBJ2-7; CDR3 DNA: TGCGCCAGCAGCTTAGCCGCGGCGGGATTGATAGACGAGCAGTACTTC; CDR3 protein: CASSLAAAGLIDEQYF
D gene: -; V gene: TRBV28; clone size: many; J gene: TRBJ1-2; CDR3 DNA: TGTGCCAGCAGTCCACTTGCCCCGGAATTTAATGGCTACACCTTC; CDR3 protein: CASSPLAPEFNGYTF
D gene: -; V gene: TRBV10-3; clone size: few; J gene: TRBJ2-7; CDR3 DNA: TGTGCCATCAGTGACTCTGGCGGAACCTACGAGCAGTACTTC; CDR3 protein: CAISDSGGTYEQYF
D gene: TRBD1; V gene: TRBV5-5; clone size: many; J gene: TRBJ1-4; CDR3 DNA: TGTGCCAGCAGCTCTACAGGGGGTTCTAATGAAAAACTGTTTTTT; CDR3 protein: CASSSTGGSNEKLFF
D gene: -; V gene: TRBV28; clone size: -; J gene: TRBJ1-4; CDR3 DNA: TGTGCCAGCAGTTTATTGGGTCCGGTGTCCGCCGAAAAACTGTTTTTT; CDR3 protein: CASSLLGPVSAEKLFF
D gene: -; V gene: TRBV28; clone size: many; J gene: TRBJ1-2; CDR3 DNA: TGTGCCAGCAGTTTTCCCCCGGAAGGGAGTGTTGGCTACACCTTC; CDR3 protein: CASSFPPEGSVGYTF
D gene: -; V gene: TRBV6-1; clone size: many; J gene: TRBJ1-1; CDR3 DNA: TGTGCCAGCACTATAGGCCCGAACACTGAAGCTTTCTTT; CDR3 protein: CASTIGPNTEAFF
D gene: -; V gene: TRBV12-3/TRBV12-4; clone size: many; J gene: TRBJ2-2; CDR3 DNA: TGTGCCAGCAGCCCACCCGGGAGCGGGGAGCTGTTTTTT; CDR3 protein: CASSPPGSGELFF
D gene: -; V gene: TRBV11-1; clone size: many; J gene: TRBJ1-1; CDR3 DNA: TGTGCCAGCAACCCGAGGGGGAGTTCGGTGAACACTGAAGCTTTCTTT; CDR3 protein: CASNPRGSSVNTEAFF
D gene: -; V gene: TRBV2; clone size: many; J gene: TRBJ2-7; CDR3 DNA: TGTGCCAGCAGTGGGCTTCCCGCCCTATCCTACGAGCAGTACTTC; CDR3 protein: CASSGLPALSYEQYF
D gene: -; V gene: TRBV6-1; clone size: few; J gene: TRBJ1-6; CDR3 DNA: TGTGCCAGCAGTGAAAGGGCAGGGATTCGATCACCCCTCCACTTT; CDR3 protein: CASSERAGIRSPLHF
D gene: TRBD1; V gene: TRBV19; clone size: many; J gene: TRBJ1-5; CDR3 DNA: TGTGCCAGCCGGGACAGGGGATATAGCAATCAGCCCCAGCATTTT; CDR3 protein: CASRDRGYSNQPQHF
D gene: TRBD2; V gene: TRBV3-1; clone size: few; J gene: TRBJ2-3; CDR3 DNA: TGTGCCAGCAGCCTTGGACTAGCGGGAGGAGATACGCAGTATTTT; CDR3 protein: CASSLGLAGGDTQYF
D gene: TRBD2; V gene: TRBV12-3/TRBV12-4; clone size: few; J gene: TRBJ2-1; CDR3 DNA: TGTGCCAGCACCCCGGGACTAGCGCCCAATGAGCAGTTCTTC; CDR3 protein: CASTPGLAPNEQFF
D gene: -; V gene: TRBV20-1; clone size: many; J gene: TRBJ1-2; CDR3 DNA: TGCAGTGCTAAGTCAGGCCTGCTGGGCTACACCTTC; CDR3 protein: CSAKSGLLGYTF
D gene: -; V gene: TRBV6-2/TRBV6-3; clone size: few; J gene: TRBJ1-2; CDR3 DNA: TGTGCCAGCAGTTACGCGAGCACCTATGGCTACACCTTC; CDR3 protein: CASSYASTYGYTF
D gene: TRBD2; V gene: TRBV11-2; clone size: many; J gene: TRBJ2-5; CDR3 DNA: TGTGCCAGCAGCTTAGCCCTCAGGGTAGCGGGGACCCAGTACTTC; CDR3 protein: CASSLALRVAGTQYF